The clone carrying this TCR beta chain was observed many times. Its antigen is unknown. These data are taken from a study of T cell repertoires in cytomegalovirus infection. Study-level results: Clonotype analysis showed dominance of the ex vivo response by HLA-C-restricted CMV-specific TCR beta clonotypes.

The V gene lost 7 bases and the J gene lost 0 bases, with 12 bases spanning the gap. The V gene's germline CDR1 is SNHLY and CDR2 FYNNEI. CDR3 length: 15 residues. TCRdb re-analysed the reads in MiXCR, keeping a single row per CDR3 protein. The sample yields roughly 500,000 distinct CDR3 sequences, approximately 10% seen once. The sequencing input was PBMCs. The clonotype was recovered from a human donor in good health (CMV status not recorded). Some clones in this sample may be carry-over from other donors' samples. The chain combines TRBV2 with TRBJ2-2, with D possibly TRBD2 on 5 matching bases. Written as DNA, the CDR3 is TGTGCCAGCATCCCCCTGAGGGCGAACACCGGGGAGCTGTTTTTT. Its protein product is CASIPLRANTGELFF.